This T cell receptor beta chain was recovered during a study of T-cell reconstitution after alpha-beta-depleted transplantation in children (dated by TCRdb to the mid-2010s). Broadly, across the study: T-cell immune reconstitution after TCRalphabeta/CD19-depleted allogeneic hematopoietic cell transplantation in children was quantitatively tracked in the study by means of TCR repertoire profiling.

Points on this clonotype: It has no known antigen specificity. Per-nucleotide qualities are absent, and no much larger clonotype sits a single base away.

The library came from PCR. Reads for this sample came from an Illumina HiSeq 2500. To normalize quantification of the TCRbeta repertoire, the TCR libraries were built with molecular barcoding that relied on unique molecular identifiers. The public reads were reanalyzed by TCRdb: fastp trimming at Q25, MiXCR alignment, in-frame beta chains only. Rows matching on CDR3 protein sequence are summarized as one entry with the most common DNA and genes. For this sample there are 300,000 to 400,000 distinct CDR3 sequences; about an eighth appear just once. About 3.9% of the sample is held by the ten biggest clonotypes. There are 15 amino acids in the CDR3, from cysteine to phenylalanine inclusive. Of all the DNA, just the CDR3 is kept, 45 bases in frame from base 1. CDR1 SGHRS and CDR2 YFSETQ are derived from the germline V gene. The V end loses 4 bases and the J end loses 10 bases, and a stretch of 18 bases separates them.

Source: PBMCs, taken from the stem cell graft. The TCR comes from a human donor who donated a stem cell graft to a child with Fanconi anemia. Rearrangement joined TRBV5-1 to TRBJ1-6; the D gene is perhaps TRBD1, on 5 matching bases. The CDR3 sequence is CASSPEAGMGSPLHF. The DNA sequence is TGCGCCAGCAGCCCGGAGGCAGGGATGGGGTCACCCCTCCACTTT.